These T cell receptor beta chains were read from a single sample in a study of blood T cell repertoires in COVID-19. Here immunoSEQ multiplex PCR was the method, and the copy in TCRdb shows in-frame clones only, minus some. Of approximately 330,000 clones detected, 86% appear once; the ten largest clones hold about 4.2%. Sequences were obtained from PBMCs or T cells enriched from blood (not recorded which). The receptors were gathered from a woman in her forties with acute COVID-19. The CDR3 runs from the conserved cysteine through the conserved F or W. Each record gives: CDR3 length, clone size, D gene, V gene, J gene, CDR3 DNA, CDR3 protein. The D gene is left open where the match is weak. Not all rows give a size; the values are once, few, many and, for expanded clones, a class.

len: 15; abundance: NA; d_gene: NA; v_gene: TRBV3-1/TRBV3-2; j_gene: TRBJ1-6; CDR3nt: TGTGCCAGCAGCCAAGTTGTAGGAGGTAATTCACCCCTCCACTTT; CDR3aa: CASSQVVGGNSPLHF
len: 13; abundance: NA; d_gene: TRBD1; v_gene: TRBV6-5; j_gene: TRBJ1-1; CDR3nt: TGTGCCAGCAGGGACAGGATGAACACTGAAGCTTTCTTT; CDR3aa: CASRDRMNTEAFF
len: 18; abundance: few; d_gene: TRBD2; v_gene: TRBV11-2; j_gene: TRBJ2-7; CDR3nt: TGTGCCAGCAGCTTAGGGGCCGGGACTAGCGGGTCGGCCCGCGAGCAGTACTTC; CDR3aa: CASSLGAGTSGSAREQYF
len: 16; abundance: NA; d_gene: TRBD2; v_gene: TRBV7-2; j_gene: TRBJ2-5; CDR3nt: TGTGCCAGCAGCGGGACTAGCGGGAGTGGCAGGGAGACCCAGTACTTC; CDR3aa: CASSGTSGSGRETQYF
len: 17; abundance: NA; d_gene: TRBD1; v_gene: TRBV13; j_gene: TRBJ1-1; CDR3nt: TGTGCCAGCAGCTCGGGACACCGAAAAGGGGGCGGGACTGAAGCTTTCTTT; CDR3aa: CASSSGHRKGGGTEAFF
len: 15; abundance: NA; d_gene: NA; v_gene: TRBV5-1; j_gene: TRBJ1-2; CDR3nt: TGCGCCAGCAGCGTGGCCGGGTCCTCATTCTATGGCTACACCTTC; CDR3aa: CASSVAGSSFYGYTF
len: 11; abundance: NA; d_gene: NA; v_gene: TRBV12-3/TRBV12-4; j_gene: TRBJ1-1; CDR3nt: TGTGCCAGCAGTTTAAGTCAGGGGGCTTTCTTT; CDR3aa: CASSLSQGAFF
len: 13; abundance: NA; d_gene: NA; v_gene: TRBV18; j_gene: TRBJ1-1; CDR3nt: TGTGCCAGCTCAGGTCAGGGGAACACTGAAGCTTTCTTT; CDR3aa: CASSGQGNTEAFF
len: 16; abundance: NA; d_gene: TRBD1; v_gene: TRBV7-2; j_gene: TRBJ2-5; CDR3nt: TGTGCCAGCAGCTTAGGATTCGGACAGGGGAGGGAGACCCAGTACTTC; CDR3aa: CASSLGFGQGRETQYF
len: 13; abundance: NA; d_gene: NA; v_gene: TRBV15; j_gene: TRBJ2-1; CDR3nt: TGTGCCACCAGCGAGGGGGGGTACAATGAGCAGTTCTTC; CDR3aa: CATSEGGYNEQFF
len: 12; abundance: NA; d_gene: NA; v_gene: TRBV6-5; j_gene: TRBJ2-7; CDR3nt: TGTGCCAGCAGATACGACAACTACGAGCAGTACTTC; CDR3aa: CASRYDNYEQYF
len: 13; abundance: NA; d_gene: NA; v_gene: TRBV5-4; j_gene: TRBJ2-1; CDR3nt: TGTGCCAGCAGTTTCGACAGGCACAATGAGCAGTTCTTC; CDR3aa: CASSFDRHNEQFF
len: 16; abundance: NA; d_gene: TRBD2; v_gene: TRBV6-2/TRBV6-3; j_gene: TRBJ2-2; CDR3nt: TGTGCCAGCAGTTGGTCACTAGCGGGAGGAACCGGGGAGCTGTTTTTT; CDR3aa: CASSWSLAGGTGELFF
len: 14; abundance: NA; d_gene: TRBD2; v_gene: TRBV7-2; j_gene: TRBJ2-7; CDR3nt: TGTGCCAGCAGTCGTAGCGGGGGGGGGTACGAGCAGTACTTC; CDR3aa: CASSRSGGGYEQYF
len: 15; abundance: few; d_gene: NA; v_gene: TRBV9; j_gene: TRBJ1-4; CDR3nt: TGTGCCAGCAGCGCCCGGGGACTGGGTAATGAAAAACTGTTTTTT; CDR3aa: CASSARGLGNEKLFF
len: 20; abundance: NA; d_gene: NA; v_gene: TRBV7-3; j_gene: TRBJ1-1; CDR3nt: TGTGCCAGCAGCTTAGTTTCCCCGGGACTGGGAAGAGAGATGAACACTGAAGCTTTCTTT; CDR3aa: CASSLVSPGLGREMNTEAFF
len: 17; abundance: few; d_gene: TRBD1; v_gene: TRBV19; j_gene: TRBJ1-1; CDR3nt: TGTGCCAGTAGTATTGGGGCAGGGGGTGAGGTGAACACTGAAGCTTTCTTT; CDR3aa: CASSIGAGGEVNTEAFF
len: 12; abundance: NA; d_gene: NA; v_gene: TRBV19; j_gene: TRBJ1-2; CDR3nt: TGTGCCAGTAGTTATCTGAACTATGGCTACACCTTC; CDR3aa: CASSYLNYGYTF
len: 14; abundance: NA; d_gene: NA; v_gene: TRBV7-2; j_gene: TRBJ1-6; CDR3nt: TGTGCCAGCAGCTTGGACAAGAACAATTCACCCCTCCACTTT; CDR3aa: CASSLDKNNSPLHF
len: 13; abundance: NA; d_gene: NA; v_gene: TRBV11-3; j_gene: TRBJ2-3; CDR3nt: TGTGCCAGCAGCTCCCGACTAGCAGATACGCAGTATTTT; CDR3aa: CASSSRLADTQYF
len: 18; abundance: NA; d_gene: NA; v_gene: TRBV5-1; j_gene: TRBJ2-7; CDR3nt: TGCGCCAGCAGCTTGGACGGAATGGACAGTTTGGGCTCCTACGAGCAGTACTTC; CDR3aa: CASSLDGMDSLGSYEQYF
len: 16; abundance: NA; d_gene: TRBD2; v_gene: TRBV7-9; j_gene: TRBJ2-7; CDR3nt: TGTGCCAGCACCGTCCCCACTAGCGGCTCAGCCTACGAGCAGTACTTC; CDR3aa: CASTVPTSGSAYEQYF
len: 14; abundance: NA; d_gene: TRBD2; v_gene: TRBV9; j_gene: TRBJ2-1; CDR3nt: TGTGCCAGCAGCACCCAGGGACTAGCATGGGAGCAGTTCTTC; CDR3aa: CASSTQGLAWEQFF
len: 14; abundance: NA; d_gene: NA; v_gene: TRBV7-4; j_gene: TRBJ1-1; CDR3nt: TGTGCCAGCAGCTTAGATTGTAGGAACACTGAAGCTTTCTTT; CDR3aa: CASSLDCRNTEAFF
len: 14; abundance: NA; d_gene: NA; v_gene: TRBV28; j_gene: TRBJ1-1; CDR3nt: TGTGCCTCGGGGGGGCGAACGGGAAACACTGAAGCTTTCTTT; CDR3aa: CASGGRTGNTEAFF